The clone carrying this TCR beta chain was counted only a few times. This entry belongs to a study of T cell changes during pregnancy in multiple sclerosis. Germline loops: CDR1 ENHRY, CDR2 SYGVKD. The V and J ends lost 6 bases and 1 base, in that order; junction bases with no gene match: 8. CDR3 size: 15 residues. The repertoire was sequenced with immunoSEQ multiplex PCR; TCRdb's copy has only in-frame clones and lacks some. The table shows tens of thousands of clones, with over 80% occurring only once. The origin of this receptor is a female donor with multiple sclerosis, enrolled in a pregnancy study. This rearrangement joins TRBV10-3 to TRBJ1-1, with 7 bases identical to TRBD1. The specimen was CD4+ T cells from peripheral blood mononuclear cells, collected in the second trimester of pregnancy. CDR3 in DNA: TGTGCCATCAGCTTCGACAGGGCGGAGAACACTGAAGCTTTCTTT. Amino acids: CAISFDRAENTEAFF.